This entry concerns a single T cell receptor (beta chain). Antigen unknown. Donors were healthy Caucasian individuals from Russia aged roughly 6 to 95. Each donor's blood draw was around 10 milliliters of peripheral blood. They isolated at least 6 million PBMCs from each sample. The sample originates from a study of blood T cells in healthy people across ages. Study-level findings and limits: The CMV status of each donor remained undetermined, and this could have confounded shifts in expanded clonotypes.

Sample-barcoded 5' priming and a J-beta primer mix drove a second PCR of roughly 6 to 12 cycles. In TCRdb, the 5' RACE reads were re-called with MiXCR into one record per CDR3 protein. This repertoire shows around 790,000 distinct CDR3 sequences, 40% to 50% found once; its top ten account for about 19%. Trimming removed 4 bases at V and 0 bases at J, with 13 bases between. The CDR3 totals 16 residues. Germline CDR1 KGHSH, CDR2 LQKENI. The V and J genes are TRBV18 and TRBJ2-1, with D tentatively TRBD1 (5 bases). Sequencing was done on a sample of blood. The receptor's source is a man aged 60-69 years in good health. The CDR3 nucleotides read TGTGCCAGCTCACGTTGGGGCGCCAGCTCCTACAATGAGCAGTTCTTC. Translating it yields CASSRWGASSYNEQFF.